The present entry profiles one T cell receptor beta chain with its context. What it binds is not known. While the first cohort had fewer than 850 subjects, the donors belonged to the separate validation cohort of roughly 120 subjects. This entry belongs to a study of cytomegalovirus exposure and HLA in healthy donors. Overall study: Per a later analysis, the 666 first-cohort and some 110 validation repertoires shared one platform.

Study-level points and caveats: Using the classifier, cytomegalovirus status was reportedly diagnosed with high specificity and sensitivity. Cytomegalovirus-associated status was assigned to approximately 160 TCR beta chains.

Repertoires were generated with immunoSEQ multiplex PCR, while TCRdb's copy carries only in-frame clones and drops some. Here the sample spans approximately 70,000 clones, over 90% being singletons. The specimen sequenced was PBMCs. The source is a woman aged 18-29 years in good health and CMV-seronegative.

CDR3 protein: CASTGQGDPQDIQYF. The CDR3 nucleotides are TGTGCCAGCACCGGGCAGGGGGATCCTCAGGACATTCAGTACTTC. The chain employs TRBV2 and TRBJ2-4, with 7 positions matching TRBD1. The CDR3 extends over 15 amino acids. Trimming at V came to 7 bases and at J to 8 bases, leaving 14 bases not matched to a gene. Germline V gives CDR1 SNHLY, CDR2 FYNNEI. Combining the CDR3 with reference TRBV2 and TRBJ2-4 gives the whole variable domain EPEVTQTPSHQVTQMGQEVILRCVPISNHLYFYWYRQILGQKVEFLVSFYNNEISEKSEIFDDQFSVERPDGSNFTLKIRSTKLEDSAMYFCASTGQGDPQDIQYFGAGTRLSVL.